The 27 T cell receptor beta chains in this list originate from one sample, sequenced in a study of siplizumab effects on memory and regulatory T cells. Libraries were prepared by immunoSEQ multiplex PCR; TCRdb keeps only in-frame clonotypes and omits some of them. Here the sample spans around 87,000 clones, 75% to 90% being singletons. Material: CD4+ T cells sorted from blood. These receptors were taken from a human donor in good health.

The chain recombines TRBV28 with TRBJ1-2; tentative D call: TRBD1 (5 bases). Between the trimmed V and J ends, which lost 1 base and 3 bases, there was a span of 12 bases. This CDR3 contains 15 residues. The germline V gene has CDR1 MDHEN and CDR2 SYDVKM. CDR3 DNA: TGTGCCAGCAGTTTATTAGGGGTTGGGGACTATGGCTACACCTTC. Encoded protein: CASSLLGVGDYGYTF.

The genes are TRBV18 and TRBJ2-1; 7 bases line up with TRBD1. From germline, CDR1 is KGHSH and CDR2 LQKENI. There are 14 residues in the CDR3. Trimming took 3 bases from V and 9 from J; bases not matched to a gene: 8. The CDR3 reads CASSPIDRAVEQFF. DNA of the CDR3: TGTGCCAGCTCACCTATCGACAGGGCAGTTGAGCAGTTCTTC.

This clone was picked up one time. This chain's CDR3 is CASSGRTALTGNYSNQPQHF. CDR3 DNA sequence: TGTGCCAGCAGCGGGCGGACAGCCTTAACGGGAAATTATAGCAATCAGCCCCAGCATTTT. This chain links TRBV9 with TRBJ1-5, with D perhaps TRBD1 (6 bases). Trimming took off 3 bases at V and 0 bases at J, with 25 bases between the two ends. CDR1 and CDR2 from the germline V gene are SGDLS and YYNGEE. There are 20 residues in the CDR3.

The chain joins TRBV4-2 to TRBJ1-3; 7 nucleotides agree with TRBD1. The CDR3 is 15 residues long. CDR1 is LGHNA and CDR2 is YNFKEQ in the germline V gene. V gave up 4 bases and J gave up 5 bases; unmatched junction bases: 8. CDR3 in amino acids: CASSLSGQPRNTIYF. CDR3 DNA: TGTGCCAGCAGCCTTTCGGGACAGCCTAGAAACACCATATATTTT.

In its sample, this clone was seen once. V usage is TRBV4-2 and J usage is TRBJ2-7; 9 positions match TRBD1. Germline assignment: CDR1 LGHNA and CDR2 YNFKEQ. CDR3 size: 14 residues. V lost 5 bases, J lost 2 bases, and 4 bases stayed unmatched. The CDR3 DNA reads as TGTGCCAGCAGCTTCCGGACAGGGGCCTACGAGCAGTACTTC. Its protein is CASSFRTGAYEQYF.

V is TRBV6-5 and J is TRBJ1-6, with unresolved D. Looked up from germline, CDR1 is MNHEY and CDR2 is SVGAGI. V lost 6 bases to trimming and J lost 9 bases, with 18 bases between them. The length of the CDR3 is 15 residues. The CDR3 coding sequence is TGTGCCAGCAGCTCTGCCCCGGGGTTGGTTTCACCCCTCCACTTT. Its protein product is CASSSAPGLVSPLHF.

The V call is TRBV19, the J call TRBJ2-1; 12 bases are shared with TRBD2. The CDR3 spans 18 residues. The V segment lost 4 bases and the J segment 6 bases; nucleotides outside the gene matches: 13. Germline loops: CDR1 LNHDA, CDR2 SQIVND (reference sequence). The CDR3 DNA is TGTGCCAGTAGTACCTTCCGGACTAGCGGGATCATTAGCAATGAGCAGTTCTTC. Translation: CASSTFRTSGIISNEQFF.

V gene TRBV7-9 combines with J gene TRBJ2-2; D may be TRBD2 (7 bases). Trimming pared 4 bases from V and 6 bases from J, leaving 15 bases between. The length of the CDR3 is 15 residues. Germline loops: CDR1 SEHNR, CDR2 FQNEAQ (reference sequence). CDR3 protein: CASSSGGPPPGELFF. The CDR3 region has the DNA TGTGCCAGCAGCTCCGGGGGGCCCCCTCCCGGGGAGCTGTTTTTT.

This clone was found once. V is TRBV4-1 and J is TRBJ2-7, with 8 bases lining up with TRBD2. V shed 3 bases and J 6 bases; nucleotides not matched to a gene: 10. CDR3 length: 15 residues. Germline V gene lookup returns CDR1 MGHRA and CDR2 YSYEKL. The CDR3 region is CASSQEAGAGREQYF. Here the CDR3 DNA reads TGCGCCAGCAGCCAGGAAGCGGGGGCCGGGCGCGAGCAGTACTTC.

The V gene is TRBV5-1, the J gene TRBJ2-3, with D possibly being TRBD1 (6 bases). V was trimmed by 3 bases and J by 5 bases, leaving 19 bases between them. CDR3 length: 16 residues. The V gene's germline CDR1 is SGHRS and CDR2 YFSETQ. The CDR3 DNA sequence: TGCGCCAGCAGCTCCAATTTACAGGGTCGGGGAGATACGCAGTATTTT. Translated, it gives CASSSNLQGRGDTQYF. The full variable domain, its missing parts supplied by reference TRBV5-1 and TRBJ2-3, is KAGVTQTPRYLIKTRGQQVTLSCSPISGHRSVSWYQQTPGQGLQFLFEYFSETQRNKGNFPGRFSGRQFSNSRSEMNVSTLELGDSALYLCASSSNLQGRGDTQYFGPGTRLTVL.

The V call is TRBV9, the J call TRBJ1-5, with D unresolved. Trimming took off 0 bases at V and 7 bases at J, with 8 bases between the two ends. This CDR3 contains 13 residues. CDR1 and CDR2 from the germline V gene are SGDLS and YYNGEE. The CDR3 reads CASSVDGVQPQHF. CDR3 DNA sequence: TGTGCCAGCAGCGTAGACGGGGTCCAGCCCCAGCATTTT.

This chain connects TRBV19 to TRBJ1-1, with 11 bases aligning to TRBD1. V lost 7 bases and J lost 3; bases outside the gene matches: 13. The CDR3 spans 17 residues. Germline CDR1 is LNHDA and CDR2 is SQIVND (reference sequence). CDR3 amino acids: CASTTIGQGALDTEAFF. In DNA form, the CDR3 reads TGTGCCAGTACCACCATAGGACAGGGGGCCTTGGACACTGAAGCTTTCTTT. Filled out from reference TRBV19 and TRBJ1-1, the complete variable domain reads DGGITQSPKYLFRKEGQNVTLSCEQNLNHDAMYWYRQDPGQGLRLIYYSQIVNDFQKGDIAEGYSVSREKKESFPLTVTSAQKNPTAFYLCASTTIGQGALDTEAFFGQGTRLTVV.

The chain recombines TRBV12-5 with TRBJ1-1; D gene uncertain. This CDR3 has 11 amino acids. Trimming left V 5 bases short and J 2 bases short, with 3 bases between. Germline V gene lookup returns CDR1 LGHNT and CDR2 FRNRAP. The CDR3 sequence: CASGPNTEAFF. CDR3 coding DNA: TGTGCTAGTGGTCCCAACACTGAAGCTTTCTTT. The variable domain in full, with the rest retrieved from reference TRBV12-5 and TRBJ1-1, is DARVTQTPRHKVTEMGQEVTMRCQPILGHNTVFWYRQTMMQGLELLAYFRNRAPLDDSGMPKDRFSAEMPDATLATLKIQPSEPRDSAVYFCASGPNTEAFFGQGTRLTVV.

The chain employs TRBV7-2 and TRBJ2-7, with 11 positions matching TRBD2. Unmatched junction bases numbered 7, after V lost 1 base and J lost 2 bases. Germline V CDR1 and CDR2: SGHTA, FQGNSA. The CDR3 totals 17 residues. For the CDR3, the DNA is TGTGCCAGCAGCTTAGTCGCCGGTAGCGGGAGGGCCTACGAGCAGTACTTC. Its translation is CASSLVAGSGRAYEQYF.

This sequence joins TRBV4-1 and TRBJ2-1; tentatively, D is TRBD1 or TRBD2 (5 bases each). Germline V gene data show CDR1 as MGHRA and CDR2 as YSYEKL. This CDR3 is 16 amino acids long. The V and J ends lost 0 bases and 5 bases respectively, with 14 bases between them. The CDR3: CASSQDRGDLNNEQFF. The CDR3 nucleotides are TGCGCCAGCAGCCAAGATCGGGGCGACCTGAACAATGAGCAGTTCTTC.

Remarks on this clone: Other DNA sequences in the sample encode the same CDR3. The CDR3 DNA reads TGCGCCAGCAGCCAAGTGAGTGGGAGCGGCACCGGGGAGCTGTTTTTT. Its protein is CASSQVSGSGTGELFF. This rearrangement joins TRBV4-1 to TRBJ2-2; D is perhaps TRBD2 (5 bases). Trimming left V 1 base short and J 4 bases short, with 13 bases between. The V gene's germline CDR1 is MGHRA and CDR2 YSYEKL. The CDR3 sequence is 16 residues long.

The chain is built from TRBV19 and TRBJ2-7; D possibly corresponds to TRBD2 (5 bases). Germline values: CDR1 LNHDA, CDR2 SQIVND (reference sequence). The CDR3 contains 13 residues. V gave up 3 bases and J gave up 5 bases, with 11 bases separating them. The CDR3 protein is CASSIRGSNEQYF. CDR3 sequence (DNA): TGTGCCAGTAGTATCCGGGGTTCGAACGAGCAGTACTTC.

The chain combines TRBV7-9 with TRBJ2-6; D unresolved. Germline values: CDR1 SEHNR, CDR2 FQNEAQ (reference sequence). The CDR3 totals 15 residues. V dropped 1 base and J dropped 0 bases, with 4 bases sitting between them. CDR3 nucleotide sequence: TGTGCCAGCAGCTTAGGGGACTCTGGGGCCAACGTCCTGACTTTC. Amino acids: CASSLGDSGANVLTF.

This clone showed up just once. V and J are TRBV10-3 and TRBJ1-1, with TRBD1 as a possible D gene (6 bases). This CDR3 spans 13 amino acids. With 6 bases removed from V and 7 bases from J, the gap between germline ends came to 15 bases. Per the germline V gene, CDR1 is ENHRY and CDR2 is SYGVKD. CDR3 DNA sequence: TGTGCCATCAGACTAACAGGGTGGGATGAAGCTTTCTTT. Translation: CAIRLTGWDEAFF.

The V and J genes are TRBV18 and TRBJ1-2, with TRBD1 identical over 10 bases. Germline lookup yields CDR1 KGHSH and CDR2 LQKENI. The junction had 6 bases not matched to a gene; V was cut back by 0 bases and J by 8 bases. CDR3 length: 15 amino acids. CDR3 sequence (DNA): TGTGCCAGCTCACCACCGAAGACAGGGGGCCGGGGCTACACCTTC. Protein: CASSPPKTGGRGYTF.

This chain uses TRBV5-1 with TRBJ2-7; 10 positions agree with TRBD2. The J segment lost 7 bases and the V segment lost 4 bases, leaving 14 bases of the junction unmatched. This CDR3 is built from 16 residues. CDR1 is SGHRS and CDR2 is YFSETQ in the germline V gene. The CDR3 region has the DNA TGCGCCAGCAGCGAACCGACTAGCGGGCAAGAGAGGGAGCAGTACTTC. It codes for CASSEPTSGQEREQYF. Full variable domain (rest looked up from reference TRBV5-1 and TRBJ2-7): KAGVTQTPRYLIKTRGQQVTLSCSPISGHRSVSWYQQTPGQGLQFLFEYFSETQRNKGNFPGRFSGRQFSNSRSEMNVSTLELGDSALYLCASSEPTSGQEREQYFGPGTRLTVT.

The CDR3 reads CASRLGLAESGANVLTF. CDR3 in DNA: TGTGCCAGCAGACTTGGACTAGCGGAATCTGGGGCCAACGTCCTGACTTTC. This sequence joins TRBV5-4 and TRBJ2-6; 10 bases align to TRBD2. Trimming took 5 bases from V and 1 from J; bases not matched to a gene: 6. This CDR3 has 17 residues. Germline CDR1 SGHNT, CDR2 YYREEE (reference sequence).

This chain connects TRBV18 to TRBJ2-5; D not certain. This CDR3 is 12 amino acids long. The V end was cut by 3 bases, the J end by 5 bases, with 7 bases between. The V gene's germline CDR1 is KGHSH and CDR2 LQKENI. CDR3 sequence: CASSPPDETQYF. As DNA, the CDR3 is TGTGCCAGCTCACCTCCAGATGAGACCCAGTACTTC.

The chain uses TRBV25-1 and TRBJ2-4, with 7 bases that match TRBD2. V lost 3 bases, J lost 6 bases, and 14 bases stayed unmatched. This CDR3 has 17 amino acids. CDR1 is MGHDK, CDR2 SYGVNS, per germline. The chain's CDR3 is CASSDEGAGRFRNIQYF. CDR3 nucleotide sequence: TGTGCCAGCAGTGATGAAGGAGCGGGAAGGTTCAGAAACATTCAGTACTTC.

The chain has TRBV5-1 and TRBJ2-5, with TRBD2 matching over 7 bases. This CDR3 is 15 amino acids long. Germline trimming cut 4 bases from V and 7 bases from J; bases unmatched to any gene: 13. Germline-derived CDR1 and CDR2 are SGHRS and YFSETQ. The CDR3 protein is CASSGGLLPGGTQYF. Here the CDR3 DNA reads TGCGCCAGCAGCGGGGGACTCCTCCCGGGGGGGACCCAGTACTTC.

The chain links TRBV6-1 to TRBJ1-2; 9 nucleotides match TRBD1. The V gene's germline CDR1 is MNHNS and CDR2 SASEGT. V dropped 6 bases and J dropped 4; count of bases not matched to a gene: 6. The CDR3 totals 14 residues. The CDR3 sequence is CASRRPGQGYGYTF. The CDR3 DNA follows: TGTGCCAGCAGGAGGCCGGGACAGGGCTATGGCTACACCTTC.

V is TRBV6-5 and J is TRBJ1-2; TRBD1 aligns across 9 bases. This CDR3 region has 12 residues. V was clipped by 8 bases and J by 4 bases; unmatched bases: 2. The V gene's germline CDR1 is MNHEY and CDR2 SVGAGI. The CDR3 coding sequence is TGTGCCAGCTCGGACAGGGGCTATGGCTACACCTTC. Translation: CASSDRGYGYTF.